The present T cell receptor beta chain was sequenced within a study of blood T cell repertoires in COVID-19. Repertoires were generated with immunoSEQ multiplex PCR, while TCRdb's copy carries only in-frame clones and drops some. This table has a few hundred thousand clones, 70% to 90% appearing once. Cohort assignment relied on participant-reported clinical history. Donors in Cohort 3 who had recovered were those with two negative PCRs, healthcare professional clearance, or resolution of their symptoms. V lost 0 bases to trimming and J lost 6 bases; unmatched junction nucleotides: 1. This CDR3 region has 14 residues. The germline gives CDR1 MNHEY, CDR2 SVGAGI.

The sample comprised PBMCs or T cells enriched from blood (not recorded which). The receptor's source is a man aged 40-55 years who had recovered from COVID-19. The chain recombines TRBV6-5 with TRBJ2-1; 8 bases line up with TRBD1. The CDR3 coding sequence is TGTGCCAGCAGTTACTCTACAGGGGGCAATGAGCAGTTCTTC. Its translation is CASSYSTGGNEQFF.